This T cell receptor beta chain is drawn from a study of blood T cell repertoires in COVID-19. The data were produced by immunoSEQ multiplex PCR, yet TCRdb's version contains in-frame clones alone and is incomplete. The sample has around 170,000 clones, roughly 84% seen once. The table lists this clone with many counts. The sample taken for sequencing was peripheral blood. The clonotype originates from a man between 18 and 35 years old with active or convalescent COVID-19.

The CDR3 sequence is CASRGGLALTGELFF. In DNA form, the CDR3 reads TGTGCCAGCAGGGGGGGACTAGCGCTAACCGGGGAGCTGTTTTTT. The chain uses TRBV2 and TRBJ2-2; 10 bases agree with TRBD2. Germline CDR1 and CDR2: SNHLY and FYNNEI. The CDR3 covers 15 residues. J lost 5 bases, V lost 6 bases, and 6 bases had no gene match.